This T cell receptor (beta chain) comes out of a study of blood T cell repertoires in COVID-19. The wider study: Whether acute or convalescent, the COVID-19 samples came from the United States, Italy and Spain. T cells, B-cell-depleted T cells, or PBMCs provided the cDNA or gDNA that served as material.

As originally analysed: It was from reference gene primer amplification that nucleated cell counts were estimated. TCRdb's copy holds only in-frame clones and misses some; the assay was immunoSEQ multiplex PCR. That table gives V, J and clone size, and the DNA gave D and trimming. The sample includes 200,000 to 300,000 clones, about 89% of them seen just once. Germline V gene data show CDR1 as SGHNT and CDR2 as YYREEE (reference sequence). The CDR3 consists of 14 residues. Trimming cost V 3 bases and J 0 bases, with 10 bases left between them. The TCR comes from a man in his forties who had recovered from COVID-19. The genes are TRBV5-4 and TRBJ2-7; D gene ambiguous. Sequenced: PBMCs or T cells enriched from blood (not recorded which). This chain's CDR3 is CASSSLGGSYEQYF. The CDR3 region has the DNA TGTGCCAGCAGCTCTCTTGGCGGCTCCTACGAGCAGTACTTC.